The T cell receptor beta chain under discussion was sequenced for a study of technical replicates of blood from four donors. Libraries were prepared by immunoSEQ multiplex PCR; TCRdb keeps only in-frame clonotypes and omits some of them. The profile shows 70,000 to 85,000 clones, 80% to 95% of them singletons. The CDR3 runs to 14 residues. Per the germline V gene, CDR1 is SGHRS and CDR2 is YFSETQ. Unmatched junction bases numbered 4, after V lost 0 bases and J lost 8 bases. The sequenced material came from T cells isolated from PBMCs. This TCR was recovered from a human donor in good health. The chain employs TRBV5-1 and TRBJ2-1; 8 positions agree with TRBD1. CDR3 sequence (DNA): TGCGCCAGCAGCTTGGGACAGGGGCACGATGAGCAGTTCTTC. Residues: CASSLGQGHDEQFF.